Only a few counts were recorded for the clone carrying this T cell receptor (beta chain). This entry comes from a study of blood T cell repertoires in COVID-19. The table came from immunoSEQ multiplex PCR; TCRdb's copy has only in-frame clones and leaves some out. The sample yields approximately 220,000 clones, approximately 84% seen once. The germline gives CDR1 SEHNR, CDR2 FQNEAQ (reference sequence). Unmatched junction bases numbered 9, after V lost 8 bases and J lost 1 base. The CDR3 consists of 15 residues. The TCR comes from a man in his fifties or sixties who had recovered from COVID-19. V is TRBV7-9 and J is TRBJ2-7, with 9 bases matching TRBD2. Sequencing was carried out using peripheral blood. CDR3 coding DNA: TGTGCCAGCTCCAACGTGGCGGGAGGGTCCTACGAGCAGTACTTC. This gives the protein CASSNVAGGSYEQYF.